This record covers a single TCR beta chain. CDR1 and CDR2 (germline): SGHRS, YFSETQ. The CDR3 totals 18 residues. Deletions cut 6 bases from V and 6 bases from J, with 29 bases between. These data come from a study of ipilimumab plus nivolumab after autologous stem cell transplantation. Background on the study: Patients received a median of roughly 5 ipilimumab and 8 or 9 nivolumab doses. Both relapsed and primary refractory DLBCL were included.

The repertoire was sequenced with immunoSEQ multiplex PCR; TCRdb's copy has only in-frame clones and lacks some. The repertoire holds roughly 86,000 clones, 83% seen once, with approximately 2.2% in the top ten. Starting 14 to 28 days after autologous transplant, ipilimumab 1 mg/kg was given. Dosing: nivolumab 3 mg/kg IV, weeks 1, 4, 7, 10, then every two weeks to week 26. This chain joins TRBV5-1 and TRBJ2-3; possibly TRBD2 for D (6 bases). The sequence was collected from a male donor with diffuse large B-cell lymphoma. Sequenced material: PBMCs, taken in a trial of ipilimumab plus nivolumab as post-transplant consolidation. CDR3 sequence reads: CASTARQHPGLSMDTQYF. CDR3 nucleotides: TGCGCCAGCACCGCCCGCCAGCACCCGGGACTTTCCATGGATACGCAGTATTTT. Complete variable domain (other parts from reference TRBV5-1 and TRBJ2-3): KAGVTQTPRYLIKTRGQQVTLSCSPISGHRSVSWYQQTPGQGLQFLFEYFSETQRNKGNFPGRFSGRQFSNSRSEMNVSTLELGDSALYLCASTARQHPGLSMDTQYFGPGTRLTVL.